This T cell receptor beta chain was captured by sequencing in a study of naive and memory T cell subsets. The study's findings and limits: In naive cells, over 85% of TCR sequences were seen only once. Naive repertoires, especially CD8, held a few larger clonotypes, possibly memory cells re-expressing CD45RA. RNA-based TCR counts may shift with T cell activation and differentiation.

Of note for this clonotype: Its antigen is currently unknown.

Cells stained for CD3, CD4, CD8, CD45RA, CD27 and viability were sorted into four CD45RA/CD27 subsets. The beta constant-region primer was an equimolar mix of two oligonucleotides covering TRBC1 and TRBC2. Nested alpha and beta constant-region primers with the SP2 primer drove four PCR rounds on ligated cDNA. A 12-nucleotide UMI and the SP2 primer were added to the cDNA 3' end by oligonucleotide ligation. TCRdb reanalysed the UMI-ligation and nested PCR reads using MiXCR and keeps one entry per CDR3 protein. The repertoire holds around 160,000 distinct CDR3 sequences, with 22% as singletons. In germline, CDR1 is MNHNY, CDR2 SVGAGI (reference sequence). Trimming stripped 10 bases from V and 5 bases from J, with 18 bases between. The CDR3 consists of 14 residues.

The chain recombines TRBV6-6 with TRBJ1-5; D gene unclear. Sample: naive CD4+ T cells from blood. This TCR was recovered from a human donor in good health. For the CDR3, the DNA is TGTGCCACCCAACGTGCAGAGCGGTATCAGCCCCAGCATTTT. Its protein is CATQRAERYQPQHF.